This T cell receptor (beta chain) appears in the sequencing data of a study of CD8 T cells in ankylosing spondylitis. This clonotype was seen repeatedly, ten times or more. Each TCR beta library was made by quantitative 5'-RACE that incorporated molecular barcodes. TCRdb fed the 5' RACE reads into MiXCR, producing one record per CDR3 protein. The profile shows about 52,000 distinct CDR3 sequences, around 7.4% of them singletons. Trimming took 7 bases from V and 5 from J, leaving 8 bases between them. The CDR3 totals 11 residues. Germline V gives CDR1 DFQATT, CDR2 SNEGSKA (reference sequence). This clonotype originated in a female donor with ankylosing spondylitis or in good health (not recorded which). Sequenced sample: blood, either unsorted or a sorted T cell fraction (not recorded which). The V gene is TRBV20-1, the J gene TRBJ2-2; unclear D gene. The DNA of the CDR3 is TGCAGTGTTCAGAGAACCGGGGAGCTGTTTTTT. The encoded protein is CSVQRTGELFF.